This entry lists 12 T cell receptor beta chains sequenced from one sample in a study of blood T cell repertoires in COVID-19. TCRdb's copy holds only in-frame clones and misses some; the assay was immunoSEQ multiplex PCR. The sample includes about 250,000 clones, around 88% of them seen just once. The specimen sequenced was peripheral blood. The receptor source for this set is a woman older than 75 with COVID-19, enrolled during active disease.

The chain carries TRBV7-2 and TRBJ1-2; D may be TRBD1 (5 bases). V lost 5 bases and J 2 bases, leaving 15 bases between the germline ends. Germline V gene lookup returns CDR1 SGHTA and CDR2 FQGNSA. CDR3 length: 15 amino acids. This chain's CDR3 is CASSPRQLDNYGYTF. The CDR3 DNA follows: TGTGCCAGCAGCCCTCGACAGCTTGACAACTATGGCTACACCTTC.

This chain connects TRBV24-1 to TRBJ2-2; a possible D gene is TRBD2 (5 bases). The V end lost 3 bases, the J end lost 8 bases, and 9 bases lay between the germline ends. There are 13 residues in the CDR3. CDR1 is KGHDR and CDR2 is SFDVKD in the germline V gene. The DNA of the CDR3 is TGTGCCACCAGTGATCCTGGACTGGGGGAGCTGTTTTTT. Its translation: CATSDPGLGELFF.

This clone was picked up one time. The chain has TRBV5-1 and TRBJ2-3, with TRBD2 identical over 9 bases. V shed 1 base, J shed 1 base, and the junction held 4 bases outside the gene matches. Germline V gives CDR1 SGHRS, CDR2 YFSETQ. The CDR3 runs to 16 residues. Written as DNA, the CDR3 is TGCGCCAGCAGCTTGCGCGGGGGGGCGGGCACAGATACGCAGTATTTT. Its protein is CASSLRGGAGTDTQYF. Drawing the rest from reference TRBV5-1 and TRBJ2-3, the complete variable domain is KAGVTQTPRYLIKTRGQQVTLSCSPISGHRSVSWYQQTPGQGLQFLFEYFSETQRNKGNFPGRFSGRQFSNSRSEMNVSTLELGDSALYLCASSLRGGAGTDTQYFGPGTRLTVL.

This sequence joins TRBV7-2 and TRBJ2-2; 9 nucleotides match TRBD1. CDR1 and CDR2 (germline): SGHTA, FQGNSA. V lost 6 bases and J lost 5; bases outside the gene matches: 7. The CDR3 sequence is 15 residues long. In DNA form, the CDR3 reads TGTGCCAGCAGATCCGGGACAGGGAATACCGGGGAGCTGTTTTTT. It is translated as CASRSGTGNTGELFF.

The chain carries TRBV28 and TRBJ2-7; 11 bases agree with TRBD1. Germline lookup yields CDR1 MDHEN and CDR2 SYDVKM. With V trimmed by 7 bases and J by 4 bases, 6 bases remained unmatched. The CDR3 length is 14 residues. The chain's CDR3 is CASTGQGASYEQYV. The CDR3, as DNA: TGTGCCAGCACCGGACAGGGGGCATCTTACGAGCAGTACGTC.

The chain joins TRBV5-1 to TRBJ2-7, with a tentative D call TRBD1 (5 bases). The CDR3 loop spans 13 amino acids. Germline V gives CDR1 SGHRS, CDR2 YFSETQ. The V end was cut by 3 bases, the J end by 5 bases, with 12 bases between. The CDR3 DNA reads as TGCGCCAGCAGCTCTATCACACAGGACGAGCAGTACGTC. Its protein product is CASSSITQDEQYV.

This sequence joins TRBV7-3 and TRBJ2-1; D unclear. The CDR3 loop spans 15 amino acids. Trimming removed 5 bases from V and 4 bases from J, with 15 bases in between. The germline V gene has CDR1 SGHTA and CDR2 FQGTGA. CDR3 amino acids: CASSRAGSEYNEQFF. In DNA form, the CDR3 reads TGTGCCAGCAGCCGAGCAGGCTCGGAATACAATGAGCAGTTCTTC.

This clone was recorded once. This rearrangement joins TRBV19 to TRBJ2-5, with 16 bases identical to TRBD2. This CDR3 has 16 amino acids. Germline-derived CDR1 and CDR2 are LNHDA and SQIVND (reference sequence). The V and J ends lost 3 bases and 6 bases, in that order; junction bases with no gene match: 4. CDR3 residues: CASSMGTSGGAKTQYF. As DNA, the CDR3 is TGTGCCAGTAGTATGGGGACTAGCGGGGGGGCAAAGACCCAGTACTTC.

This rearrangement joins TRBV12-3 or TRBV12-4 to TRBJ1-2; perhaps TRBD1 as D (5 bases). V shed 3 bases and J shed 7 bases, with 12 bases lying between them. The CDR3 covers 13 residues. The CDR3 nucleotides read TGTGCCAGCAGTTTCTCCAGGGTGGGTGGCTACACCTTC. This codes for CASSFSRVGGYTF.

V usage is TRBV7-9 and J usage is TRBJ2-5; 12 bases are a match to TRBD2. The CDR3 loop spans 16 amino acids. CDR1 is SEHNR, CDR2 FQNEAQ, per germline (reference sequence). J was trimmed by 2 bases and V by 6 bases; bases with no gene match: 7. CDR3 DNA: TGTGCCAGCAGATCCCTAGCGGGGGGGGATCAAGAGACCCAGTACTTC. Translating it yields CASRSLAGGDQETQYF.

V gene TRBV7-8 combines with J gene TRBJ1-2, with D possibly being TRBD1 (5 bases). The CDR3 loop spans 16 amino acids. V was cut by 1 base and J by 4 bases, with 16 bases left in between. Germline CDR1 is SGHVS and CDR2 is FQNEAQ. The CDR3 sequence is CASSLVAGGAGYGYTF. CDR3 in DNA: TGTGCCAGCAGCTTAGTAGCGGGGGGAGCTGGCTATGGCTACACCTTC. The whole variable domain, remainder taken from reference TRBV7-8 and TRBJ1-2, is GAGVSQSPRYKVAKRGQDVALRCDPISGHVSLFWYQQALGQGPEFLTYFQNEAQLDKSGLPSDRFFAERPEGSVSTLKIQRTQQEDSAVYLCASSLVAGGAGYGYTFGSGTRLTVV.

The V call is TRBV5-4, the J call TRBJ1-2; the D is unclear. CDR3 size: 14 residues. V was cut by 3 bases and J by 8 bases, with 17 bases left in between. Germline V CDR1 and CDR2: SGHNT, YYREEE (reference sequence). The CDR3 spells CASSSEQDERGYTF. DNA of the CDR3: TGTGCCAGCAGCTCAGAGCAAGACGAGAGGGGCTACACCTTC.